Here is one T cell receptor (beta chain) with its context. Only in-frame clones appear in the TCRdb table, and some are missing; sequencing was by immunoSEQ multiplex PCR. The sample gives about 18,000 clones, over 35% of which show up once; about 1% is in the top ten. The data belong to a study of graft-versus-host responses after intestinal transplantation. Overall study context: Recipients received multivisceral, liver-intestinal, or isolated intestinal transplants. Anti-thymocyte globulin served as induction for all recipients, who then took tacrolimus and steroids for about three years.

The plating included some 200,000 irradiated, violet-dye-labeled stimulator cells together with some 200,000 CFSE-labeled responder cells. A sort after the reaction isolated proliferating CFSE-low CD3+CD4+ and CD3+CD8+ responders. Material: alloreactive CD4+ T cells from a mixed lymphocyte reaction culture, obtained before intestinal transplant. Subset described: CFSE-low proliferating T cells sorted from roughly six-day pre-transplant mixed lymphocyte reaction (GvH or HvG direction). This sequence was found in a human patient who received an intestinal transplant.

The CDR3 loop reads CAWTQSPANTEAFF. The DNA for the CDR3 is TGTGCCTGGACACAATCCCCAGCGAACACTGAAGCTTTCTTT. The chain combines TRBV30 with TRBJ1-1; D is uncertain. Deletions cut 4 bases from V and 1 base from J, with 13 bases between. The CDR3 runs to 14 residues. CDR1 and CDR2 (germline): GTSNPN, SVGIG (reference sequence).